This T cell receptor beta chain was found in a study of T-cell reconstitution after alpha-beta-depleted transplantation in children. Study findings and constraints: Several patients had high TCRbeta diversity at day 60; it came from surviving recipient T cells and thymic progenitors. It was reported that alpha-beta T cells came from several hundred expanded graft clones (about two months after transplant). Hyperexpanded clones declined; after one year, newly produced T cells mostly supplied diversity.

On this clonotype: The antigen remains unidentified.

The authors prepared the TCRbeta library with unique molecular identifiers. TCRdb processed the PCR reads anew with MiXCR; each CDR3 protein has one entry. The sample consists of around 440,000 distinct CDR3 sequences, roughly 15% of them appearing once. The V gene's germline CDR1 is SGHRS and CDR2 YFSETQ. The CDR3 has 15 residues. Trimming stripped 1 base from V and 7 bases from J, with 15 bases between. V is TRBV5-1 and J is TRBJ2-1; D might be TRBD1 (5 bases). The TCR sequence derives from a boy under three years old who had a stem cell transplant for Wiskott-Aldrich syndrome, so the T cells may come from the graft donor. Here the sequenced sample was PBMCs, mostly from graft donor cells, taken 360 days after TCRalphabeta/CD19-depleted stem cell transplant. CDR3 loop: CASSLLTGLRNEQFF. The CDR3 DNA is TGCGCCAGCAGCTTGCTAACAGGTTTAAGGAATGAGCAGTTCTTC.